Listed below are T cell receptor beta chains from one sample, sequenced in a study of cytomegalovirus exposure and HLA in healthy donors. Generated by immunoSEQ multiplex PCR, the TCRdb table keeps only in-frame clones and is missing some. The sample lists about 190,000 clones, around four fifths occurring once. Sequencing was carried out using PBMCs. These receptors were obtained from a woman between 18 and 29 years old in good health and CMV-seronegative. Each CDR3 is given with its conserved first and last residue. Fields, in order: J gene, D gene, clone size, V gene, CDR3 protein, CDR3 DNA. D genes are given only for firm matches. Only some rows state a clone size, as once, few, many or a class for expanded clones.

>TRBJ1-3|-|-|TRBV9
CASSADSSGNTIYF
TGTGCCAGCAGCGCAGACAGCTCTGGAAACACCATATATTTT
>TRBJ1-1|-|-|TRBV10-2
CASNGQGSPGNTEAFF
TGCGCCAGCAACGGGCAGGGCAGTCCGGGGAACACTGAAGCTTTCTTT
>TRBJ1-2|-|-|TRBV29-1
CSAEADTNYGYTF
TGCAGCGCGGAGGCCGACACAAACTATGGCTACACCTTC
>TRBJ2-5|-|-|TRBV7-2
CASSIQQETQYF
TGTGCCAGCAGCATACAGCAAGAGACCCAGTACTTC
>TRBJ1-1|-|-|TRBV29-1
CSVDLWLGAHTEAFF
TGCAGCGTTGATCTCTGGCTGGGGGCGCATACTGAAGCTTTCTTT
>TRBJ2-3|-|-|TRBV9
CASSARQFADTQYF
TGTGCCAGCAGCGCCAGACAGTTCGCAGATACGCAGTATTTT
>TRBJ1-3|-|few|TRBV4-1
CASSPDSSSGNTIYF
TGCGCCAGCAGCCCGGACAGCAGCTCTGGAAACACCATATATTTT
>TRBJ2-3|TRBD2|-|TRBV5-1
CARTSGGSSARADTQYF
TGCGCCAGAACTAGCGGGGGGAGTTCGGCTAGGGCAGATACGCAGTATTTT
>TRBJ2-1|TRBD2|-|TRBV7-6
CASSLGVASGGGSNEQFF
TGTGCCAGCAGCTTAGGGGTGGCGAGCGGGGGGGGGTCCAATGAGCAGTTCTTC
>TRBJ2-7|TRBD1|-|TRBV7-2
CASSFLGTGGFYEQYF
TGTGCCAGCAGCTTCCTAGGGACAGGGGGTTTTTACGAGCAGTACTTC
>TRBJ1-1|-|few|TRBV20-1
CSAMSGTEAFF
TGCAGTGCTATGTCGGGGACTGAAGCTTTCTTT
>TRBJ2-5|-|-|TRBV9
CASSVGGTEETQYF
TGTGCCAGCAGCGTAGGAGGGACTGAAGAGACCCAGTACTTC
>TRBJ2-1|TRBD2|few|TRBV7-8
CASTGQGLTSGKYNEQFF
TGTGCCTCCACGGGACAGGGTCTGACTAGCGGGAAGTACAATGAGCAGTTCTTC
>TRBJ2-5|-|-|TRBV6-5
CASSYSTAQETQYF
TGTGCCAGCAGTTACTCGACTGCTCAAGAGACCCAGTACTTC
>TRBJ2-3|TRBD2|-|TRBV10-1
CASSGLPEFSGVGKDTQYF
TGCGCCAGCAGTGGACTGCCCGAATTTAGCGGGGTAGGCAAAGATACGCAGTATTTT
>TRBJ1-2|-|-|TRBV2
CASSGTFLYGYTF
TGTGCCAGCAGTGGGACTTTCCTATATGGCTACACCTTC
>TRBJ2-3|-|-|TRBV15
CATSSEGADTQYF
TGTGCCACCAGCAGCGAAGGGGCAGATACGCAGTATTTT
>TRBJ2-7|TRBD1|-|TRBV5-1
CASSFLTGQGYEQYF
TGCGCCAGCAGCTTTTTAACGGGACAGGGCTACGAGCAGTACTTC
>TRBJ1-6|-|-|TRBV7-6
CASSLNPNSYNSPLHF
TGTGCCAGCAGCTTAAACCCCAACTCCTATAATTCCCCCCTCCACTTT
>TRBJ2-5|TRBD2|-|TRBV2
CASSEEAPSGKYF
TGTGCCAGCAGTGAAGAAGCCCCTAGCGGAAAGTACTTC
>TRBJ1-2|TRBD1|once|TRBV7-2
CASSLSTGENYGYTF
TGTGCCAGCAGCCTCTCCACAGGGGAGAACTATGGCTACACCTTC
>TRBJ1-6|-|-|TRBV25-1
CASRVQVYGSYNSPLHF
TGTGCCAGCAGAGTACAGGTTTACGGCTCCTATAATTCACCCCTCCACTTT
>TRBJ1-4|TRBD1|-|TRBV11-2
CASSARDRDPSPFF
TGTGCCAGCAGCGCCCGGGACAGGGACCCCTCACCGTTTTTT
>TRBJ1-1|-|once|TRBV18
CASSHGSYTEAFF
TGTGCCAGCTCACATGGCTCTTACACTGAAGCTTTCTTT